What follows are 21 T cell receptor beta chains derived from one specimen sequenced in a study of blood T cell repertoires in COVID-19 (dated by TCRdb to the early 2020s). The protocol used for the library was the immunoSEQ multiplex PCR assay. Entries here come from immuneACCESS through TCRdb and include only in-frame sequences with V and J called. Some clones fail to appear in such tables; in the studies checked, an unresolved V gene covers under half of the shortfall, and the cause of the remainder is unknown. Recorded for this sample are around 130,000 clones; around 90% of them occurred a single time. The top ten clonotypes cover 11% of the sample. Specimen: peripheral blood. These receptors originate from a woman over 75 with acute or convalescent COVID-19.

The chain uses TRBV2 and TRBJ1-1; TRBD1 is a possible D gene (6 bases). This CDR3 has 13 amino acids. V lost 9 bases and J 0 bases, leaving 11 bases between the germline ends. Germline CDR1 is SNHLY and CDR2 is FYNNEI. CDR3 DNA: TGTGCCAGTACCTGGACAGTGAACACTGAAGCTTTCTTT. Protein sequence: CASTWTVNTEAFF.

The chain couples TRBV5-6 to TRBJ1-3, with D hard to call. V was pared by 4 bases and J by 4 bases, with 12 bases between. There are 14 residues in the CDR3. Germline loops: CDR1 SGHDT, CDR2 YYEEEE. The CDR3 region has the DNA TGTGCCAGCAGCGGGATTGGACTGGGAAACACCATATATTTT. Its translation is CASSGIGLGNTIYF.

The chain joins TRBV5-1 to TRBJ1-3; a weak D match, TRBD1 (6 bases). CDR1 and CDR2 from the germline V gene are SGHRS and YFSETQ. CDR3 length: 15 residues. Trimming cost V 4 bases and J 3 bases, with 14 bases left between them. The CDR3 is CASSLSGTNGNTIYF. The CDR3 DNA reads TGCGCCAGCAGCCTGAGCGGGACAAATGGAAACACCATATATTTT.

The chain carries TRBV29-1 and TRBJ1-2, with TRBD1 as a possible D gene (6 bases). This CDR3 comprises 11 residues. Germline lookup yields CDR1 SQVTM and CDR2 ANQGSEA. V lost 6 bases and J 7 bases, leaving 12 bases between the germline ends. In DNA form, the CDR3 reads TGCAGCGTGGACAGCTTACTTGGCTACACCTTC. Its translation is CSVDSLLGYTF.

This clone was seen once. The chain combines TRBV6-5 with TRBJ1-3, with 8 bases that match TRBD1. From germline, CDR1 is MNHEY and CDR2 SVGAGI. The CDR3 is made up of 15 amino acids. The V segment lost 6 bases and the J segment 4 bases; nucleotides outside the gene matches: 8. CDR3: CASSRTGREGNTIYF. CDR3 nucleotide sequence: TGTGCCAGCAGCCGGACAGGGCGAGAGGGAAACACCATATATTTT.

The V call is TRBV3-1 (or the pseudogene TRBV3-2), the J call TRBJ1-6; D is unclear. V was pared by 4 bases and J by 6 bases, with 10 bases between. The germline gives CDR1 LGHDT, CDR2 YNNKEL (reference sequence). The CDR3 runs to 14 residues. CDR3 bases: TGTGCCAGCAGCCGCCCACAGATTAATTCACCCCTCCACTTT. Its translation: CASSRPQINSPLHF.

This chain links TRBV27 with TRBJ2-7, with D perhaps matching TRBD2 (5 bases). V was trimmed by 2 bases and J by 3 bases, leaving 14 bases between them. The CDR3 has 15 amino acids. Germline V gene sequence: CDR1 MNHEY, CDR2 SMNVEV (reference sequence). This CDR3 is CASSLRRGDNYEQYF. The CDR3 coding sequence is TGTGCCAGCAGTTTACGACGGGGAGATAACTACGAGCAGTACTTC.

This CDR3 is CASTQIAATGELFF. The CDR3 DNA follows: TGTGCCAGCACCCAAATAGCAGCCACCGGGGAGCTGTTTTTT. The V gene is TRBV6-5, the J gene TRBJ2-2; D remains unclear. V lost 7 bases and J 4 bases, leaving 13 bases between the germline ends. The CDR3 is made up of 14 amino acids. Germline V gives CDR1 MNHEY, CDR2 SVGAGI.

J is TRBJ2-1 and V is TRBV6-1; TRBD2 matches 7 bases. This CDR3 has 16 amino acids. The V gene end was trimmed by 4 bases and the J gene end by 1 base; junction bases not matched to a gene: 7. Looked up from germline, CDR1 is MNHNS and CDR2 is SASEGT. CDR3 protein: CASSGQLAESYNEQFF. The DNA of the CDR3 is TGTGCCAGCAGTGGACAGCTAGCGGAGTCCTACAATGAGCAGTTCTTC.

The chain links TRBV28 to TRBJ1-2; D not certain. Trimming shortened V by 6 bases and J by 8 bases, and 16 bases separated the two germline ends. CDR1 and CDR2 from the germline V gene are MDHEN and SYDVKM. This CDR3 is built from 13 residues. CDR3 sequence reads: CASRPTASPGYTF. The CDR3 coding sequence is TGTGCCAGCAGACCTACAGCTTCCCCAGGCTACACCTTC.

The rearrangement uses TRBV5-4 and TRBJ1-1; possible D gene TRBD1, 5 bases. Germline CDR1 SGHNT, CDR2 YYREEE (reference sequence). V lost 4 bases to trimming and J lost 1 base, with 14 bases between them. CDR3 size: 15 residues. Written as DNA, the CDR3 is TGTGCCAGCAGCCCGGTGGGGGGAGGGAACACTGAAGCTTTCTTT. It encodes CASSPVGGGNTEAFF.

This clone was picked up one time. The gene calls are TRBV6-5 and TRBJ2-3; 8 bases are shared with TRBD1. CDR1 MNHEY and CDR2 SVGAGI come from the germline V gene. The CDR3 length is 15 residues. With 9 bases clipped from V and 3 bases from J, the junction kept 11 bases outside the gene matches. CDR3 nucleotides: TGTGCCAGTCACCGGACAGGGAGGACTACAGATACGCAGTATTTT. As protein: CASHRTGRTTDTQYF.

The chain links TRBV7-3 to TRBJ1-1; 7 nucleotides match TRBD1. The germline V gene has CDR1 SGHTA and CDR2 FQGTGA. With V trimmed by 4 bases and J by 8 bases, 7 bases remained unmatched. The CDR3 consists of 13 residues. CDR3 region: CASSSRRGREAFF. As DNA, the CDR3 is TGTGCCAGCAGCTCCCGGAGGGGGCGAGAAGCTTTCTTT.

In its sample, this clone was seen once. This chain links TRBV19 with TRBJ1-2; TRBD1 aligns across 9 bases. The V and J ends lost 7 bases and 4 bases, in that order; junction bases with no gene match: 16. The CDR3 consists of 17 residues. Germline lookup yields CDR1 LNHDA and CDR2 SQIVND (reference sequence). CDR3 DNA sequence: TGTGCCAGTACCCGGGGGGTGGGACAGGGACCCATCTATGGCTACACCTTC. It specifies CASTRGVGQGPIYGYTF.

The CDR3 is CSVLLLNTEAFF. The DNA of the CDR3 is TGCAGCGTTCTTCTATTGAACACTGAAGCTTTCTTT. This chain uses TRBV29-1 with TRBJ1-1; D is undetermined. Deletions cut 5 bases from V and 0 bases from J, with 7 bases between. This CDR3 has 12 amino acids. CDR1 is SQVTM and CDR2 is ANQGSEA in the germline V gene.

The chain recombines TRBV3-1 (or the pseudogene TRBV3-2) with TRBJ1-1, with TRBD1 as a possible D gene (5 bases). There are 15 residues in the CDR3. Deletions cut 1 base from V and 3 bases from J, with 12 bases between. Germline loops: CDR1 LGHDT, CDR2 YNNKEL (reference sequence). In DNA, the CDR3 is TGTGCCAGCAGCCAAGCTTCCAGGGCCCACACTGAAGCTTTCTTT. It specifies CASSQASRAHTEAFF.

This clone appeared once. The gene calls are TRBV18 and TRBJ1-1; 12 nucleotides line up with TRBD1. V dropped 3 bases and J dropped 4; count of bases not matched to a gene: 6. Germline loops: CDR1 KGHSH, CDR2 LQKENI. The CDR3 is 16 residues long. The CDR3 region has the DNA TGTGCCAGCTCACCGGGACAGGGGGCCGTGGTCACTGAAGCTTTCTTT. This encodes CASSPGQGAVVTEAFF.

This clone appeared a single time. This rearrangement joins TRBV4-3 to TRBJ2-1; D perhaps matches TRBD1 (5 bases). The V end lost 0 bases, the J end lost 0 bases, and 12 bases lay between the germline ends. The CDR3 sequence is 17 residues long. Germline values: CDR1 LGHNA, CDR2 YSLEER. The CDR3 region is CASSQDLGASSYNEQFF. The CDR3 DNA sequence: TGCGCCAGCAGCCAAGATCTTGGGGCCAGCTCCTACAATGAGCAGTTCTTC.

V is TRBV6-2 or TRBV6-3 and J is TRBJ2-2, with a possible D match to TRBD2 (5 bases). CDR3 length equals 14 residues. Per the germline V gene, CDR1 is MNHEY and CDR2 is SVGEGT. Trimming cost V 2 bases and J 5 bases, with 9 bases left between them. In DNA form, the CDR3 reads TGTGCCAGCAGTTACGGCGGGCAGACCGGGGAGCTGTTTTTT. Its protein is CASSYGGQTGELFF.

The CDR3 nucleotides read TGCGCCAGCAGTCTGGACAGGAGCAATCAGCCCCAGCATTTT. Protein: CASSLDRSNQPQHF. The rearrangement links TRBV10-2 to TRBJ1-5, with 7 bases identical to TRBD1. The CDR3 spans 14 residues. With 5 bases clipped from V and 1 base from J, the junction kept 2 bases outside the gene matches. CDR1 WSHSY and CDR2 SAAADI come from the germline V gene.

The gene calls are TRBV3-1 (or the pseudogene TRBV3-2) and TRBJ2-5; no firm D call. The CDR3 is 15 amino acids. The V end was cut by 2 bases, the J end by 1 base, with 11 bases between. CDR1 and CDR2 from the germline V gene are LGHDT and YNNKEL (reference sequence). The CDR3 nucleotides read TGTGCCAGCAGCCAACCAACGACAATCCAAGAGACCCAGTACTTC. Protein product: CASSQPTTIQETQYF.